These T cell receptor beta chains were read from a single sample in a study of control samples from healthy donors and cancer patients. Assay: immunoSEQ multiplex PCR; the TCRdb copy retains only in-frame clones and omits some. This repertoire shows 130,000 or so clones, 94% found once; its top ten account for about an eighth. Specimen: blood. All receptors come from a man between 35 and 55 years old in good health. The CDR3 runs from the conserved cysteine through the conserved F or W. The order of the fields is V gene, clone size, CDR3 length, D gene, J gene, CDR3 DNA, CDR3 protein. The D gene is left open where the match is weak. The size field is filled for only some rows; it gives once, few, many or a size class.

TRBV29-1	.	15	TRBD2	TRBJ2-3	TGCAGCGTTCCGTCGGGACTAGCAGATACAGATACGCAGTATTTT	CSVPSGLADTDTQYF
TRBV7-2	.	14	TRBD2	TRBJ2-5	TGTGCCAGCAGCTGGGGTAGACTAGCGGAGACCCAGTACTTC	CASSWGRLAETQYF
TRBV7-9	.	16	TRBD1	TRBJ1-6	TGTGCCAGCAGCTTGGGGGACAGGGGTCGTAATTCACCCCTCCACTTT	CASSLGDRGRNSPLHF
TRBV28	.	13	.	TRBJ1-4	TGTGCCAGCAACACCGTTCCTAATGAAAAACTGTTTTTT	CASNTVPNEKLFF
TRBV11-1	.	13	TRBD2	TRBJ2-7	TGTGCCAGCTCCCGGGGGGGGAACTACGAGCAGTACTTC	CASSRGGNYEQYF
TRBV4-1	.	16	TRBD1	TRBJ1-5	TGCGCCAGCAGCCAAGATGCGGGGACAGGGATTCAGCCCCAGCATTTT	CASSQDAGTGIQPQHF
TRBV19	.	15	.	TRBJ2-1	TGTGCCAGTAGTACCTCTCTGGGGGGAGACAATGAGCAGTTCTTC	CASSTSLGGDNEQFF
TRBV10-1	.	13	.	TRBJ1-4	TGCGCCAGCAGTGAACAGGGTAGTGAAAAACTGTTTTTT	CASSEQGSEKLFF
TRBV19	.	13	TRBD2	TRBJ2-1	TGTGCCACCTCCGGGACTAAGTACAATGAGCAGTTCTTC	CATSGTKYNEQFF
TRBV4-2	.	15	TRBD1	TRBJ1-2	TGTGCCAGCAGCCATTTGGACAGGGGAATTGATGGCTACACCTTC	CASSHLDRGIDGYTF
TRBV9	.	17	.	TRBJ2-3	TGTGCCAGCAGCGTAGACGGGGGGACACTACACACAGATACGCAGTATTTT	CASSVDGGTLHTDTQYF
TRBV28	once	17	TRBD1	TRBJ1-2	TGTGCCAGCAGTTCACCCTCGGACAGGCGCAACCTCTATGGCTACACCTTC	CASSSPSDRRNLYGYTF
TRBV6-5	.	14	.	TRBJ1-2	TGTGCCAGCAGTTCCCCACACCTATTACATGGCTACACCTTC	CASSSPHLLHGYTF
TRBV15	.	16	.	TRBJ2-1	TGTGCCACCAGCAGAGCGGGGACACCTTCCTACAATGAGCAGTTCTTC	CATSRAGTPSYNEQFF
TRBV21-1	.	13	.	TRBJ2-3	TGTGCCAGAGCCTGGGACTACACAGATACGCAGTATTTT	CARAWDYTDTQYF
TRBV9	.	13	.	TRBJ1-1	TGTGCCAGCAGCGTACAGGGAAGCACTGAAGCTTTCTTT	CASSVQGSTEAFF
TRBV5-8	.	16	.	TRBJ2-3	TGTGCCAGCAGCTTAGGGACTGACACTAGCACAGATACGCAGTATTTT	CASSLGTDTSTDTQYF
TRBV6-9	.	13	.	TRBJ1-1	TGTGCCAGCAGGGGAGGTGTTAACACTGAAGCTTTCTTT	CASRGGVNTEAFF
TRBV7-8	once	16	.	TRBJ2-1	TGTGCCAGCAGCTTAAGCGGGCCCCTCTCCTACAATGAGCAGTTCTTC	CASSLSGPLSYNEQFF
TRBV6-2/TRBV6-3	.	15	TRBD1	TRBJ1-1	TGTGCCAGCAGCCATCCACAGGGGGTGAACACTGAAGCTTTCTTT	CASSHPQGVNTEAFF
TRBV7-8	.	14	.	TRBJ2-4	TGTGCCAGCAGCTTAGCGCCGACCAAAAACATTCAGTACTTC	CASSLAPTKNIQYF
TRBV11-2	.	16	.	TRBJ2-7	TGTGCCAGCAGGCCCCTTTCCGGGCCCTCTCCCTACGAGCAGTACTTC	CASRPLSGPSPYEQYF
TRBV11-2	.	16	.	TRBJ2-1	TGTGCCAGCAGCATTGGGGCGGGGGCGACCTACAATGAGCAGTTCTTC	CASSIGAGATYNEQFF
TRBV3-1/TRBV3-2	.	16	.	TRBJ2-2	TGTGCCAGCAGCCAAGAGGGCGGCCGGAACACCGGGGAGCTGTTTTTT	CASSQEGGRNTGELFF
TRBV28	.	14	.	TRBJ1-2	TGTGCCAGCGCCGTAGAACGGATCCTTCGGGGCTACACCTTC	CASAVERILRGYTF
TRBV2	.	14	TRBD2	TRBJ2-3	TGTGCCAGCAGTGAGCTTCTAGCGGCAGATACGCAGTATTTT	CASSELLAADTQYF
TRBV3-1/TRBV3-2	once	12	.	TRBJ2-5	TGTGCCAGCAGCCGGCAGTCGGAGACCCAGTACTTC	CASSRQSETQYF
TRBV7-3	.	13	.	TRBJ1-1	TGTGCCAGCAGCCTCCGGGGCGACACTGAAGCTTTCTTT	CASSLRGDTEAFF
TRBV25-1	.	12	.	TRBJ2-1	TGTGCCAGCAGTGACATAGCGCTTGAGCAGTTCTTC	CASSDIALEQFF
TRBV6-1	.	16	.	TRBJ1-6	TGTGCCAGCAGTGATACCCCCGGGACTACGAATTCACCCCTCCACTTT	CASSDTPGTTNSPLHF
TRBV29-1	once	12	.	TRBJ1-1	TGCAGCGTTTTATCGGAGAACACTGAAGCTTTCTTT	CSVLSENTEAFF